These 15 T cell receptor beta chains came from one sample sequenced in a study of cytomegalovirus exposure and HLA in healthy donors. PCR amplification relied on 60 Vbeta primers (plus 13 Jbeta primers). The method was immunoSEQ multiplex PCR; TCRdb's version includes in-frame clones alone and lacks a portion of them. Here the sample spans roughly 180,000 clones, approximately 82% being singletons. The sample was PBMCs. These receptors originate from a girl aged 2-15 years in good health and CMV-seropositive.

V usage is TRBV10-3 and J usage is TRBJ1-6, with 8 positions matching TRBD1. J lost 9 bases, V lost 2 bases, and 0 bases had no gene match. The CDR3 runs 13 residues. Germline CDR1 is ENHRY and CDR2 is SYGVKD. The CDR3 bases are TGTGCCATCAGTGAGACAGGGGGTTCACCCCTCCACTTT. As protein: CAISETGGSPLHF.

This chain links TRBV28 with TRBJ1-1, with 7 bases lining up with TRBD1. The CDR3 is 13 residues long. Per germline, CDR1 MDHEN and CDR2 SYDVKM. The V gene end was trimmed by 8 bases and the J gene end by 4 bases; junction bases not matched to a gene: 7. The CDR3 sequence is CASGDRASTEAFF. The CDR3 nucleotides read TGTGCCAGCGGTGACAGGGCGAGCACTGAAGCTTTCTTT.

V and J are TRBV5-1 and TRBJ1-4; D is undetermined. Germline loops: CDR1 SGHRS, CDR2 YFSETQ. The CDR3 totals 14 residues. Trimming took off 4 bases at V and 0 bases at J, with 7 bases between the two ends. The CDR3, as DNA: TGCGCCAGCAGCGTCGGGGCAACTAATGAAAAACTGTTTTTT. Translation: CASSVGATNEKLFF.

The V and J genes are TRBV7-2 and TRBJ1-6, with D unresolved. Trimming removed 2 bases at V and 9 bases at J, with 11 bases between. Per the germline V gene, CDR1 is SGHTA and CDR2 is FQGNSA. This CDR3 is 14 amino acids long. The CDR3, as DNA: TGTGCCAGCAGCTTACAGCGCAGTATTTCACCCCTCCACTTT. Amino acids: CASSLQRSISPLHF. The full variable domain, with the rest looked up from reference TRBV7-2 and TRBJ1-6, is GAGVSQSPSNKVTEKGKDVELRCDPISGHTALYWYRQSLGQGLEFLIYFQGNSAPDKSGLPSDRFSAERTGGSVSTLTIQRTQQEDSAVYLCASSLQRSISPLHFGNGTRLTVT.

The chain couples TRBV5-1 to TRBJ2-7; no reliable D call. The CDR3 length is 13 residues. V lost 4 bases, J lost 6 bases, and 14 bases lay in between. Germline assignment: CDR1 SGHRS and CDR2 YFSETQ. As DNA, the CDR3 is TGCGCCAGCAGCGCACGACACAATGGCGAGCAGTACTTC. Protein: CASSARHNGEQYF.

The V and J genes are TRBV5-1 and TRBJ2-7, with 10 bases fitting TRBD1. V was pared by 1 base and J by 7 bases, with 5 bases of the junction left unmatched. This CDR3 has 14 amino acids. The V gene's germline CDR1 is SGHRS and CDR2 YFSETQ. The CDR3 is CASSLRQGAGEQYF. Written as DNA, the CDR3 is TGCGCCAGCAGCTTGCGACAGGGGGCGGGAGAGCAGTACTTC.

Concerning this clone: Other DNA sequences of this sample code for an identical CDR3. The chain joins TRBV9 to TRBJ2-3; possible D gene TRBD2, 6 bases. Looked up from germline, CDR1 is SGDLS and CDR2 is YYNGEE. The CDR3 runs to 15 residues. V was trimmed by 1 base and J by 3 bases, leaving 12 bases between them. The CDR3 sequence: CASSVTGVSTDTQYF. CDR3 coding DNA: TGTGCCAGCAGCGTAACGGGAGTGTCGACAGATACGCAGTATTTT.

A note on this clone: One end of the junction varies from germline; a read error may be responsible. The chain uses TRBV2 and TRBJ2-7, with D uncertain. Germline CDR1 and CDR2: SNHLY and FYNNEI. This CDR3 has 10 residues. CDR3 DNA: TGTGCCACCAGTTCTCGCGAGCAGTACTTC. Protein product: CATSSREQYF.

This CDR3 is CASSFWPDGKGEQFF. CDR3 in DNA: TGTGCCAGCAGTTTCTGGCCGGACGGGAAGGGTGAGCAGTTCTTC. This chain connects TRBV27 to TRBJ2-1; possible D gene TRBD2, 5 bases. Trimming pared 3 bases from V and 9 bases from J, leaving 18 bases between. CDR1 and CDR2 from the germline V gene are MNHEY and SMNVEV (reference sequence). The CDR3 has 15 amino acids.

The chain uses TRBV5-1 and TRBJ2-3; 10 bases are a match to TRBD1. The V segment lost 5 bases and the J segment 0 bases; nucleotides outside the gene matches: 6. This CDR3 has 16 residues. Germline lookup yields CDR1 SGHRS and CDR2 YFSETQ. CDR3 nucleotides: TGCGCCAGCAGTTCTGGGACAGGGGCGAGCACAGATACGCAGTATTTT. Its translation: CASSSGTGASTDTQYF.

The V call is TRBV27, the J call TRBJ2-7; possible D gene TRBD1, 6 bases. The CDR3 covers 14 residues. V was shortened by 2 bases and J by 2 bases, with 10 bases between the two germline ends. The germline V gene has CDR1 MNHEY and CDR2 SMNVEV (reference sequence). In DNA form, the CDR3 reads TGTGCCAGCAGTTTAAACAGGGTTACCTACGAGCAGTACTTC. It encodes CASSLNRVTYEQYF.

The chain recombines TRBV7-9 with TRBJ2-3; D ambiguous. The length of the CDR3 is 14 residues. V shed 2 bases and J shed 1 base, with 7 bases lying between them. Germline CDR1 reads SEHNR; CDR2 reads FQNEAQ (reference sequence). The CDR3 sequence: CASSLSYGTDTQYF. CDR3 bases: TGTGCCAGCAGCTTAAGCTATGGCACAGATACGCAGTATTTT.

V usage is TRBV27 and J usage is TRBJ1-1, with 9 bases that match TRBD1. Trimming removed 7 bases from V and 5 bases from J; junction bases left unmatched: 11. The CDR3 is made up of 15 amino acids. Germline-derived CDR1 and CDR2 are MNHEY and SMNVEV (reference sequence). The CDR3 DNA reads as TGTGCCAGCAACACGGACAGGGGTGGGAAAACTGAAGCTTTCTTT. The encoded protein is CASNTDRGGKTEAFF.

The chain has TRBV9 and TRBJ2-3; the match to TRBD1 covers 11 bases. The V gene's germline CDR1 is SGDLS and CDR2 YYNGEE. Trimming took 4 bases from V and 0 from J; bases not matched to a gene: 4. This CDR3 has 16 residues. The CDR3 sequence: CASSLGQGESTDTQYF. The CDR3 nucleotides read TGTGCCAGCAGCTTGGGACAGGGGGAAAGCACAGATACGCAGTATTTT.

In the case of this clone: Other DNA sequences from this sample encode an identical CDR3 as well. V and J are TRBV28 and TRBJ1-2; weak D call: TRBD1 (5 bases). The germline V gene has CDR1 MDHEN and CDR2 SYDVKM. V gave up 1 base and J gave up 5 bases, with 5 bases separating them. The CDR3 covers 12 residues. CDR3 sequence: CASSLSGYGYTF. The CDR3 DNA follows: TGTGCCAGCAGTTTATCAGGGTATGGCTACACCTTC.